The 24 T cell receptor beta chains given below trace back to one sample, sequenced in a study of CD8+CD57+ T cells in acquired aplastic anemia. The template used for profiling TCR beta VDJ and CDR3 was genomic DNA. TCRdb reanalysed the reads using MiXCR and keeps one entry per CDR3 protein. The sample holds around 250,000 distinct CDR3 sequences, 55% to 65% seen once. Material: sorted CD4+, CD8+, or CD8+CD57+ T cells (not recorded which) from PBMCs. Source of these receptors: a human donor with severe aplastic anemia or a healthy control (not recorded which).

This clonotype turned up a few times. The V and J genes are TRBV20-1 and TRBJ1-5; 8 nucleotides match TRBD1. Trimming cost V 1 base and J 2 bases; bases outside gene matches: 4. The CDR3 loop spans 15 amino acids. Germline V gives CDR1 DFQATT, CDR2 SNEGSKA (reference sequence). The CDR3, as DNA: TGCAGTGCTAGAGGACAGGGGTATGGCAATCAGCCCCAGCATTTT. Translated: CSARGQGYGNQPQHF.

V is TRBV2 and J is TRBJ1-6; TRBD1 matches 10 bases. V lost 6 bases to trimming and J lost 5 bases; unmatched junction nucleotides: 7. Per the germline V gene, CDR1 is SNHLY and CDR2 is FYNNEI. The CDR3 sequence is 16 residues long. The CDR3 region is CASREDRGGNNSPLHF. CDR3 nucleotide sequence: TGTGCCAGCAGGGAGGACAGGGGGGGAAATAATTCACCCCTCCACTTT. Using reference TRBV2 and TRBJ1-6 for the parts outside the CDR3, the full variable domain is EPEVTQTPSHQVTQMGQEVILRCVPISNHLYFYWYRQILGQKVEFLVSFYNNEISEKSEIFDDQFSVERPDGSNFTLKIRSTKLEDSAMYFCASREDRGGNNSPLHFGNGTRLTVT.

In its sample, this clonotype was seen a few times. The CDR3, as DNA: TGTGCCAGCAGCTTGGACTTAGGCAGGGATGGTTCACCCCTCCACTTT. This gives the protein CASSLDLGRDGSPLHF. The chain carries TRBV5-6 and TRBJ1-6, with TRBD1 as a possible D gene (5 bases). The V gene lost 0 bases and the J gene lost 9 bases, with 16 bases spanning the gap. Germline lookup yields CDR1 SGHDT and CDR2 YYEEEE. This CDR3 contains 16 residues.

Ten or more counts support this clonotype. J is TRBJ1-2 and V is TRBV12-3 or TRBV12-4; D is unresolved. The CDR3 spans 14 residues. Trimming removed 1 base at V and 7 bases at J, with 13 bases between. The CDR3 DNA sequence: TGTGCCAGCAGTTTAGGACCCGGAGGTGGTGGCTACACCTTC. It codes for CASSLGPGGGGYTF.

This clonotype was counted ten times or more. This sequence joins TRBV5-4 and TRBJ2-1; 7 nucleotides align to TRBD2. The germline V gene encodes CDR1 SGHNT and CDR2 YYREEE (reference sequence). With 5 bases clipped from V and 4 bases from J, the junction kept 12 bases outside the gene matches. CDR3 length equals 16 residues. CDR3 residues: CASSPPPSGGYNEQFF. Written as DNA, the CDR3 is TGTGCCAGCAGTCCACCCCCGTCGGGGGGATACAATGAGCAGTTCTTC.

The J gene is TRBJ2-5, the V gene TRBV7-7, with 9 bases identical to TRBD1. Germline values: CDR1 SSHAT, CDR2 FNYEAQ (reference sequence). The V and J ends lost 5 bases and 5 bases, in that order; junction bases with no gene match: 3. The CDR3 extends over 13 amino acids. CDR3 nucleotide sequence: TGTGCCAGCAGCCCGGACAGGGGCGAGACCCAGTACTTC. It is translated as CASSPDRGETQYF.

The rearrangement joins TRBV7-9 to TRBJ1-2; D call uncertain. With 6 bases removed from V and 8 bases from J, the gap between germline ends came to 13 bases. CDR3 length: 12 amino acids. Germline lookup yields CDR1 SEHNR and CDR2 FQNEAQ (reference sequence). In nucleotides, the CDR3 is TGTGCCAGCAGTTTTAACCGAGGGGGCTACACCTTC. The encoded protein is CASSFNRGGYTF. Drawing the rest from reference TRBV7-9 and TRBJ1-2, the complete variable domain is DTGVSQNPRHKITKRGQNVTFRCDPISEHNRLYWYRQTLGQGPEFLTYFQNEAQLEKSRLLSDRFSAERPKGSFSTLEIQRTEQGDSAMYLCASSFNRGGYTFGSGTRLTVV.

This clonotype was recorded once. This rearrangement joins TRBV7-9 to TRBJ1-1, with D maybe TRBD1 (5 bases). The CDR3 spans 14 residues. Deletions cut 2 bases from V and 1 base from J, with 8 bases between. CDR1 SEHNR and CDR2 FQNEAQ come from the germline V gene (reference sequence). CDR3 loop: CASSLLGGNTEAFF. The CDR3 DNA reads as TGTGCCAGCAGCTTACTCGGGGGGAACACTGAAGCTTTCTTT.

The table lists this clonotype with many counts. The V call is TRBV7-2, the J call TRBJ2-1; D is uncertain. Germline CDR1 is SGHTA and CDR2 is FQGNSA. This CDR3 has 12 amino acids. Trimming shortened V by 2 bases and J by 8 bases, and 7 bases separated the two germline ends. Written as DNA, the CDR3 is TGTGCCAGCAGCTTAATGACCGATGAGCAGTTCTTC. It translates to CASSLMTDEQFF.

The chain carries TRBV6-1 and TRBJ2-7; D remains ambiguous. Trimming removed 5 bases at V and 2 bases at J, with 16 bases between. Germline CDR1 and CDR2: MNHNS and SASEGT. The CDR3 consists of 15 residues. CDR3 sequence reads: CASSYAPQSTYEQYF. The CDR3 region has the DNA TGTGCCAGCAGTTACGCGCCTCAGAGTACCTACGAGCAGTACTTC.

The chain is built from TRBV7-2 and TRBJ2-6; the D call may be TRBD1 or TRBD2 (5 bases each). The germline gives CDR1 SGHTA, CDR2 FQGNSA. The V and J ends lost 5 bases and 0 bases respectively, with 14 bases between them. This CDR3 has 17 amino acids. CDR3 nucleotides: TGTGCCAGCAGCGGTGGAGTTGGGGGCTCTGGGGCCAACGTCCTGACTTTC. Protein product: CASSGGVGGSGANVLTF.

This clonotype was counted at least ten times. The gene calls are TRBV24-1 and TRBJ2-1, with D perhaps being TRBD1 or TRBD2 (6 bases each). The CDR3 is 14 amino acids. Per the germline V gene, CDR1 is KGHDR and CDR2 is SFDVKD. V shed 2 bases and J shed 6 bases, with 10 bases lying between them. In DNA form, the CDR3 reads TGTGCCACCAGTGATTGGGGGGCTGGCAATGAGCAGTTCTTC. This encodes CATSDWGAGNEQFF.

The chain recombines TRBV2 with TRBJ1-2; D unresolved. The CDR3 sequence is 15 residues long. The V end was cut by 0 bases, the J end by 7 bases, with 15 bases between. The germline gives CDR1 SNHLY, CDR2 FYNNEI. CDR3 sequence (DNA): TGTGCCAGCAGTGAAGCGCCCCCGGCCAAGAGTGGCTACACCTTC. Protein: CASSEAPPAKSGYTF.

In the case of this clonotype: A read error may produce the germline difference seen at one junction end. This chain links TRBV10-3 with TRBJ1-1; no clear D. The CDR3 is 14 amino acids. Per the germline V gene, CDR1 is ENHRY and CDR2 is SYGVKD. The CDR3 reads CATSERGGNTEAFF. DNA for the CDR3: TGTGCCACCAGTGAGCGGGGAGGGAACACTGAAGCTTTCTTT.

This clonotype was found many times. The V call is TRBV20-1, the J call TRBJ2-7, with 7 nucleotides matching TRBD1. J lost 3 bases, V lost 1 base, and 6 bases had no gene match. In germline, CDR1 is DFQATT, CDR2 SNEGSKA (reference sequence). This CDR3 is 14 amino acids long. The CDR3 reads CSARVQGNNYEQYF. The CDR3 DNA follows: TGCAGTGCTAGAGTACAGGGGAATAACTACGAGCAGTACTTC.

The chain uses TRBV10-1 and TRBJ1-1; D ambiguous. Trimming removed 0 bases from V and 0 bases from J, with 5 bases in between. In germline, CDR1 is WNHNN, CDR2 SYGVQD (reference sequence). The CDR3 length is 14 residues. The CDR3 bases are TGCGCCAGCAGTGAGTCCAACGTGAACACTGAAGCTTTCTTT. This sequence encodes CASSESNVNTEAFF.

The V call is TRBV7-9, the J call TRBJ1-1, with 7 bases fitting TRBD1. The CDR3 loop spans 15 amino acids. CDR1 and CDR2 from the germline V gene are SEHNR and FQNEAQ (reference sequence). V lost 4 bases, J lost 3 bases, and 8 bases stayed unmatched. CDR3 in amino acids: CASSSTRGRDTEAFF. Written as DNA, the CDR3 is TGTGCCAGCAGCTCCACAAGGGGGCGGGACACTGAAGCTTTCTTT.

About this clonotype: This CDR3 is missing its conserved last phenylalanine or tryptophan, likely due to a read error. The CDR3 sequence is CASSFLGRSTEAFS. The CDR3 nucleotides are TGCGCCAGCAGCTTCCTGGGAAGGAGCACTGAAGCTTTCTCT. The chain couples TRBV7-3 to TRBJ1-1; D uncertain. CDR1 SGHTA and CDR2 FQGTGA come from the germline V gene. The CDR3 is made up of 14 amino acids.

In its sample, this clonotype was seen a few times. The chain recombines TRBV7-9 with TRBJ2-7; no reliable D call. This CDR3 has 14 amino acids. CDR1 and CDR2 (germline): SEHNR, FQNEAQ (reference sequence). Deletions cut 1 base from V and 4 bases from J, with 11 bases between. The CDR3 bases are TGTGCCAGCAGCTTAGAGGGTGGGATATACGAGCAGTACTTC. Translated: CASSLEGGIYEQYF.

The chain carries TRBV9 and TRBJ2-5; a weak D match, TRBD1 (6 bases). CDR1 and CDR2 (germline): SGDLS, YYNGEE. V lost 0 bases to trimming and J lost 2 bases, with 8 bases between them. The CDR3 contains 14 residues. CDR3 sequence (DNA): TGTGCCAGCAGCGTAGGAAGGGGGCAAGAGACCCAGTACTTC. Translation: CASSVGRGQETQYF. The variable domain in full, with the rest retrieved from reference TRBV9 and TRBJ2-5, is DSGVTQTPKHLITATGQRVTLRCSPRSGDLSVYWYQQSLDQGLQFLIQYYNGEERAKGNILERFSAQQFPDLHSELNLSSLELGDSALYFCASSVGRGQETQYFGPGTRLLVL.

This clonotype appeared a few times. One end of the junction is discordant with germline, which a read error may explain. The V gene is TRBV2, the J gene TRBJ1-5, with TRBD1 as a possible D gene (6 bases). CDR3 length: 8 residues. Looked up from germline, CDR1 is SNHLY and CDR2 is FYNNEI. The CDR3 DNA sequence: TGTGCCAGCGTTACACAGGGTTTT. Translating it yields CASVTQGF.

This clonotype was picked up many times. This chain links TRBV19 with TRBJ1-1, with D hard to call. Looked up from germline, CDR1 is LNHDA and CDR2 is SQIVND (reference sequence). The CDR3 loop spans 14 amino acids. Trimming pared 5 bases from V and 1 base from J, leaving 11 bases between. CDR3 nucleotides: TGTGCCAGTAGTGTAAACCGGGGGAACACTGAAGCTTTCTTT. Translation: CASSVNRGNTEAFF.

V usage is TRBV2 and J usage is TRBJ2-5, with 9 positions matching TRBD2. This CDR3 has 13 amino acids. In germline, CDR1 is SNHLY, CDR2 FYNNEI. Germline trimming cut 4 bases from V and 7 bases from J; bases unmatched to any gene: 4. This CDR3 is CASSALAGRTQYF. The CDR3 DNA reads TGTGCCAGCAGTGCCCTAGCGGGGAGGACCCAGTACTTC.

With respect to this clonotype: A clone one base away is much larger, so this may be a read error. The chain uses TRBV6-6 and TRBJ1-3; 7 bases map to TRBD1. Germline-derived CDR1 and CDR2 are MNHNY and SVGAGI (reference sequence). The V segment lost 2 bases and the J segment 2 bases; nucleotides outside the gene matches: 3. This CDR3 comprises 15 residues. The CDR3 loop reads CASSYAGTAGNTIYF. The CDR3 DNA reads TGTGCCAGCAGTTACGCTGGGACAGCTGGAAACACCATATATTTT.